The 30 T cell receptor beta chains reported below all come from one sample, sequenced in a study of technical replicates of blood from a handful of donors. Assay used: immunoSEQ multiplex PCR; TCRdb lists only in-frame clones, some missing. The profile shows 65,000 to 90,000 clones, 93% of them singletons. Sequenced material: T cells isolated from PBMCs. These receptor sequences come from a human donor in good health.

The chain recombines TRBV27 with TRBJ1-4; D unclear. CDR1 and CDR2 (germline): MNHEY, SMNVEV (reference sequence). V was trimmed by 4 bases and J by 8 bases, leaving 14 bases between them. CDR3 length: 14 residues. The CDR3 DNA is TGTGCCAGCAGTTCGCAGGAAGGGAGGGAAAAACTGTTTTTT. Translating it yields CASSSQEGREKLFF.

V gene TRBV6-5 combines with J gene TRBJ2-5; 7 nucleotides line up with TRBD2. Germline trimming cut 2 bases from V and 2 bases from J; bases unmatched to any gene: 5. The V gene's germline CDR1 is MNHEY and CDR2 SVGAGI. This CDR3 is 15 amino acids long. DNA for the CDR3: TGTGCCAGCAGTTACCACGGGGGGAATCAAGAGACCCAGTACTTC. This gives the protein CASSYHGGNQETQYF.

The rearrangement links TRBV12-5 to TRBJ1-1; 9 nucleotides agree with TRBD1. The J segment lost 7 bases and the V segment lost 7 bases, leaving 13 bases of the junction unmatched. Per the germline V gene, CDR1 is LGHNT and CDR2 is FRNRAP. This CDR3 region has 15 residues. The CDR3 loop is CASVFSSDRGYEAFF. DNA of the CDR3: TGTGCTAGTGTATTTTCTTCCGACAGGGGGTATGAAGCTTTCTTT.

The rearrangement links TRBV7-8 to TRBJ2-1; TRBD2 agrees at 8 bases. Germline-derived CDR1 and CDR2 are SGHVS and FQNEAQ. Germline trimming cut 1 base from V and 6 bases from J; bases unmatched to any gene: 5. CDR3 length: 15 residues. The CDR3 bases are TGTGCCAGCAGCTTAGTGGGACTAGACGGCAATGAGCAGTTCTTC. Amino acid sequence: CASSLVGLDGNEQFF.

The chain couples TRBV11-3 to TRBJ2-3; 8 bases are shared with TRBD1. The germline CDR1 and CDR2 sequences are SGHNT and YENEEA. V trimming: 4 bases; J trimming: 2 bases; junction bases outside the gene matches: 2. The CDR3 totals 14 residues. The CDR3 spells CASSWTGYTDTQYF. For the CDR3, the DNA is TGTGCCAGCAGCTGGACAGGGTACACAGATACGCAGTATTTT.

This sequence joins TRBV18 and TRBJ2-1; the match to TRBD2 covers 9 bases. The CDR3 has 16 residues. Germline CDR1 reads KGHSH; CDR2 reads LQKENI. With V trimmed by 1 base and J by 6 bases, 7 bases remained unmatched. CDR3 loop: CASSPLEISGSNEQFF. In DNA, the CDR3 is TGTGCCAGCTCACCACTGGAGATTAGCGGGAGCAATGAGCAGTTCTTC.

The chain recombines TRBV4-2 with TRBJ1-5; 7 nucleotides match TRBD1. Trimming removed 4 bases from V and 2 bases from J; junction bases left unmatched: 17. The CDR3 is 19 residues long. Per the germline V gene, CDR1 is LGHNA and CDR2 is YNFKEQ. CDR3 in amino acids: CASSPGDLQGWIGNQPQHF. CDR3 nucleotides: TGTGCCAGCAGCCCCGGGGATTTACAGGGGTGGATAGGCAATCAGCCCCAGCATTTT.

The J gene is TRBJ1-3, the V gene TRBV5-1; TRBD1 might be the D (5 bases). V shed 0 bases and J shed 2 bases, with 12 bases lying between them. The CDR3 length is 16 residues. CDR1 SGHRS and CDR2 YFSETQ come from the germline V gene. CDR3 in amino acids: CASSLGGREAGNTIYF. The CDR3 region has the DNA TGCGCCAGCAGCTTGGGTGGCAGGGAGGCTGGAAACACCATATATTTT.

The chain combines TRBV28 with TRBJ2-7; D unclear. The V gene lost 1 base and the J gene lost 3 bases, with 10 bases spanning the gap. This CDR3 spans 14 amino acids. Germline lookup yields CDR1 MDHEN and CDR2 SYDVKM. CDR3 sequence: CASSLYGGYYEQYF. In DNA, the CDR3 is TGTGCCAGCAGTTTATATGGCGGATACTACGAGCAGTACTTC.

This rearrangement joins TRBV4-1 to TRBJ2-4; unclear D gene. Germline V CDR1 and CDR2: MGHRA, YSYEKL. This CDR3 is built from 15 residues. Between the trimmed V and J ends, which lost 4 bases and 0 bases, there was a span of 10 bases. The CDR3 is CASSLIQIAKNIQYF. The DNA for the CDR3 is TGCGCCAGCAGCCTTATACAGATAGCCAAAAACATTCAGTACTTC.

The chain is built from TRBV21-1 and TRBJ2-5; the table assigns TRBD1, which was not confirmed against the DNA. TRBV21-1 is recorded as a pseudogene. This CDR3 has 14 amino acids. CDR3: CASRVTRVGETQYF. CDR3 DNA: TGTGCCAGCAGGGTGACCAGGGTGGGCGAGACCCAGTACTTC.

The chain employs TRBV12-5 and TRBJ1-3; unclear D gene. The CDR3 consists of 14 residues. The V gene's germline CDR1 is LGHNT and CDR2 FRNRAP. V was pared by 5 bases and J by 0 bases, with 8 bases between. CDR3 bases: TGTGCTAGTGGTCAAACAGTCTCTGGAAACACCATATATTTT. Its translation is CASGQTVSGNTIYF.

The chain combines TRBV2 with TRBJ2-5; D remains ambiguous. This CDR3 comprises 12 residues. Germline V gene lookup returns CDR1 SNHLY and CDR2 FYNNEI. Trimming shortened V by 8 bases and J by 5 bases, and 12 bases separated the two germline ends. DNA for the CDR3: TGTGCCAGCCACGGTCCAGGCGAGACCCAGTACTTC. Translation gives CASHGPGETQYF.

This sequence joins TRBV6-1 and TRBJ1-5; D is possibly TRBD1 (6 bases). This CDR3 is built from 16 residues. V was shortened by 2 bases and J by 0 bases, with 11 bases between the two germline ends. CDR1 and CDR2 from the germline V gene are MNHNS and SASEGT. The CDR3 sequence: CASSETGHYSNQPQHF. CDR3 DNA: TGTGCCAGCAGTGAAACGGGACATTATAGCAATCAGCCCCAGCATTTT.

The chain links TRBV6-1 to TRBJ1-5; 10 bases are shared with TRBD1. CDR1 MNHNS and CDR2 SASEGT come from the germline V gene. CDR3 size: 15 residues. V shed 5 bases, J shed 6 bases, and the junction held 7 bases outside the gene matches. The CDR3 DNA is TGTGCCAGCAGTTGGGGACGGACAGGGGGTCAGCCCCAGCATTTT. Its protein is CASSWGRTGGQPQHF.

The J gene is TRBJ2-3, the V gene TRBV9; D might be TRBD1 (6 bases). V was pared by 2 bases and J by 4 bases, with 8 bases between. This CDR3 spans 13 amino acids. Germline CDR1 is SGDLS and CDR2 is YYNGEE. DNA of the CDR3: TGTGCCAGCAGCGTTGGACAGTCAGATACGCAGTATTTT. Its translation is CASSVGQSDTQYF.

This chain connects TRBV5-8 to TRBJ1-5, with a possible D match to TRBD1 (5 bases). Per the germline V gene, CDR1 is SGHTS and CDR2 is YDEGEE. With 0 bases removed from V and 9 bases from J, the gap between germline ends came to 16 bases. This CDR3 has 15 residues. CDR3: CASSLAMQGSTPQHF. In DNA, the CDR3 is TGTGCCAGCAGCTTGGCCATGCAGGGTAGTACGCCCCAGCATTTT.

The CDR3 sequence is CASSLGEGFRAPMNTEAFF. The CDR3 DNA is TGTGCCAGCAGCTTAGGGGAGGGTTTTCGGGCACCAATGAACACTGAAGCTTTCTTT. The chain carries TRBV11-3 and TRBJ1-1; no firm D call. V lost 1 base and J lost 0, with 21 bases in between. In germline, CDR1 is SGHNT, CDR2 YENEEA. The CDR3 runs to 19 residues.

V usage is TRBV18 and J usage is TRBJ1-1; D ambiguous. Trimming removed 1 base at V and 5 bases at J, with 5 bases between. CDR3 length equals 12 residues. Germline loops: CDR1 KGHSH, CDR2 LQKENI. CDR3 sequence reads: CASSPLETEAFF. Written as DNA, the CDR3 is TGTGCCAGCTCACCACTGGAGACTGAAGCTTTCTTT.

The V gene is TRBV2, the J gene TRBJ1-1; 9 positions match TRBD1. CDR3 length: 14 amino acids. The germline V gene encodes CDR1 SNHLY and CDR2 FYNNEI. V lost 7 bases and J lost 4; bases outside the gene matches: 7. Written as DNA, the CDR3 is TGTGCCAGCACCCCAAACAGGGGGCCCACTGAAGCTTTCTTT. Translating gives CASTPNRGPTEAFF.

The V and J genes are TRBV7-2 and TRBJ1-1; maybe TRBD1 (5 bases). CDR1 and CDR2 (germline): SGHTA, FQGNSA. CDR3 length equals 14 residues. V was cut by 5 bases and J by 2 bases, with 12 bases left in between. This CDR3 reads CASSPDRYNTEAFF. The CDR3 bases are TGTGCCAGCAGCCCCGACAGATATAACACTGAAGCTTTCTTT.

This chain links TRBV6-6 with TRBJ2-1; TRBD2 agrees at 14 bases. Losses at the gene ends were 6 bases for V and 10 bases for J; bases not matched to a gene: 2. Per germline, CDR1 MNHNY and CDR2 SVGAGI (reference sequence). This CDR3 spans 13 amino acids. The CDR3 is CASRTSGREEQFF. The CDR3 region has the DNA TGTGCCAGCAGGACTAGCGGGAGGGAAGAGCAGTTCTTC.

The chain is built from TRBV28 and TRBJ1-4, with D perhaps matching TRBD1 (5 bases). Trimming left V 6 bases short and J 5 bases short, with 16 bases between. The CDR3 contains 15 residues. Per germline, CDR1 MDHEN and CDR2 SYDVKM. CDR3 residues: CASSLLTGPNEKLFF. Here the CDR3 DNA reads TGTGCCAGCAGCCTTCTTACAGGACCCAATGAAAAACTGTTTTTT.

CDR3 protein: CASRPTSGGSNTGELFF. The CDR3 DNA sequence: TGTGCCAGCAGACCCACTAGCGGGGGATCAAACACCGGGGAGCTGTTTTTT. The chain recombines TRBV2 with TRBJ2-2, with 11 nucleotides matching TRBD2. J was trimmed by 2 bases and V by 6 bases; bases with no gene match: 8. Germline V gives CDR1 SNHLY, CDR2 FYNNEI. This CDR3 is 17 amino acids long.

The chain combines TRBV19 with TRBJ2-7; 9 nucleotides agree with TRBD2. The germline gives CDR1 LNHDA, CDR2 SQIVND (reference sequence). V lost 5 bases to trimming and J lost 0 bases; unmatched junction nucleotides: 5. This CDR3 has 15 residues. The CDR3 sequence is CASSALAGSSYEQYF. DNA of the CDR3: TGTGCCAGTAGTGCCCTAGCGGGAAGCTCCTACGAGCAGTACTTC.

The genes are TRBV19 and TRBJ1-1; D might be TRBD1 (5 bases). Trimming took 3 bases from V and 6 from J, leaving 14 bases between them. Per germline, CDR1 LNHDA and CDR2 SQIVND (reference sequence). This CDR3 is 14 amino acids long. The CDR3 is CASSMAGRLAEAFF. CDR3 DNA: TGTGCCAGTAGTATGGCAGGGAGGTTGGCTGAAGCTTTCTTT. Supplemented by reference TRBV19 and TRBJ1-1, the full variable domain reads DGGITQSPKYLFRKEGQNVTLSCEQNLNHDAMYWYRQDPGQGLRLIYYSQIVNDFQKGDIAEGYSVSREKKESFPLTVTSAQKNPTAFYLCASSMAGRLAEAFFGQGTRLTVV.

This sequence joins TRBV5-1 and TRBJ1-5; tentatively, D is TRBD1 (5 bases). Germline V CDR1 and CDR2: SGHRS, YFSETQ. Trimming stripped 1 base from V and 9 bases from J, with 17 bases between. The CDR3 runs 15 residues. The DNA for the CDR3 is TGCGCCAGCAGCTTGTCGGCAGGGCCCGAATGGCCCCAGCATTTT. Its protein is CASSLSAGPEWPQHF.

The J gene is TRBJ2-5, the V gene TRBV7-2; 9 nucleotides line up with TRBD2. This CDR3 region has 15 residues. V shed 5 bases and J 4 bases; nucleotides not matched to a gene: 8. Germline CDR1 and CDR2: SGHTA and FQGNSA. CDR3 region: CASSLTGTSRETQYF. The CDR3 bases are TGTGCCAGCAGCCTAACCGGGACTAGCAGAGAGACCCAGTACTTC.

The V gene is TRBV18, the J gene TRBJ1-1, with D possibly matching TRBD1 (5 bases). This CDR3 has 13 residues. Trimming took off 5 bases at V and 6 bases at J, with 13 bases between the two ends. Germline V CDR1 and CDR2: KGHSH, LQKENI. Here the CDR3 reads CASSFTTGAEAFF. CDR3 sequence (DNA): TGTGCCAGCTCATTCACTACAGGCGCTGAAGCTTTCTTT.

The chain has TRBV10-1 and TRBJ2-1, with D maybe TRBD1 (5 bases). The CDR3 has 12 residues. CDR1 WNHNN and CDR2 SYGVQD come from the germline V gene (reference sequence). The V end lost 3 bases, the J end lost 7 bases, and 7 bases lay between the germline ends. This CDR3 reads CASSDQGNEQFF. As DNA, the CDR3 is TGCGCCAGCAGTGACCAGGGTAATGAGCAGTTCTTC.